The 12 T cell receptor beta chains presented below share a single source sample, sequenced in a study of cytomegalovirus exposure and HLA in healthy donors (dated by TCRdb to about 2017). Receptor amplification or capture employed the immunoSEQ multiplex PCR assay. For the multiplex PCR, a mixture combining 60 forward primers for TCR Vbeta segments and 13 reverse primers for TCR Jbeta segments was used. The table was pulled from immuneACCESS by TCRdb, which kept in-frame rearrangements only. Such tables lose some clones; where checked, under half of the loss comes from unresolved V genes, and the rest has no known cause. Present in this sample are 130,000 to 150,000 clones, 80% of which were seen just once. The ten top clones hold 2% to 2.5% of the sample. The sample taken for sequencing was PBMCs. The source of these receptors is a man younger than 45 in good health and CMV-seronegative.

V and J are TRBV5-1 and TRBJ1-3; TRBD1 is a possible D gene (5 bases). The germline V gene has CDR1 SGHRS and CDR2 YFSETQ. CDR3 length equals 15 residues. The V end was cut by 0 bases, the J end by 4 bases, with 11 bases between. The CDR3 here is CASSLAPGPGNTIYF. DNA of the CDR3: TGCGCCAGCAGCTTGGCCCCAGGGCCGGGAAACACCATATATTTT.

This clone has more than one count but fewer than ten. This sequence joins TRBV2 and TRBJ2-7; D is possibly TRBD2 (6 bases). The CDR3 is 14 residues long. Germline V gives CDR1 SNHLY, CDR2 FYNNEI. Between the trimmed V and J ends, which lost 3 bases and 4 bases, there was a span of 13 bases. The DNA for the CDR3 is TGTGCCAGCAGTGACCCTAGCGTCGGTTACGAGCAGTACTTC. It codes for CASSDPSVGYEQYF.

In this sample, this clone turned up a few times. This chain uses TRBV4-2 with TRBJ2-3; 12 nucleotides line up with TRBD2. CDR3 length: 18 amino acids. Per germline, CDR1 LGHNA and CDR2 YNFKEQ. V lost 1 base and J lost 3; bases outside the gene matches: 8. CDR3: CASSQVGTSGSRTDTQYF. Here the CDR3 DNA reads TGTGCCAGCAGCCAAGTAGGGACTAGCGGGTCTCGAACAGATACGCAGTATTTT.

The V gene is TRBV18, the J gene TRBJ1-5, with 8 bases aligning to TRBD1. Trimming removed 3 bases from V and 4 bases from J; junction bases left unmatched: 11. Germline V gives CDR1 KGHSH, CDR2 LQKENI. The CDR3 covers 17 residues. The CDR3 is CASSPTLTGGENQPQHF. CDR3 DNA sequence: TGTGCCAGCTCACCTACTCTTACAGGGGGGGAAAATCAGCCCCAGCATTTT.

The chain links TRBV6-1 to TRBJ1-4; D call uncertain. From germline, CDR1 is MNHNS and CDR2 SASEGT. The CDR3 contains 15 residues. Trimming took 5 bases from V and 4 from J, leaving 14 bases between them. The CDR3 spells CASSRPGLNNEKLFF. For the CDR3, the DNA is TGTGCCAGCAGTAGACCGGGTCTTAATAATGAAAAACTGTTTTTT.

V and J are TRBV6-1 and TRBJ2-7; 8 bases are shared with TRBD1. CDR1 and CDR2 from the germline V gene are MNHNS and SASEGT. CDR3 length: 15 amino acids. Trimming removed 5 bases from V and 2 bases from J; junction bases left unmatched: 8. CDR3 nucleotides: TGTGCCAGCAGTTCCCAGGGGGCAGCAACCTACGAGCAGTACTTC. It is translated as CASSSQGAATYEQYF.

V is TRBV5-1 and J is TRBJ2-3, with TRBD2 matching over 7 bases. The CDR3 extends over 16 amino acids. CDR1 SGHRS and CDR2 YFSETQ come from the germline V gene. V was pared by 4 bases and J by 1 base, with 9 bases of the junction left unmatched. As DNA, the CDR3 is TGCGCCAGCAGCGACGTAGCGGGCGCAGGCACAGATACGCAGTATTTT. The encoded protein is CASSDVAGAGTDTQYF.

This chain connects TRBV6-1 to TRBJ2-7, with D maybe TRBD2 (6 bases). Germline V lookup: CDR1 MNHNS, CDR2 SASEGT. This CDR3 spans 15 amino acids. The V end lost 2 bases, the J end lost 2 bases, and 13 bases lay between the germline ends. The DNA for the CDR3 is TGTGCCAGCAGTGAATTGGGGACTGGAACCTACGAGCAGTACTTC. Translating gives CASSELGTGTYEQYF.

This clone showed up just a few times. The gene calls are TRBV5-6 and TRBJ1-2; D remains ambiguous. This CDR3 spans 13 amino acids. V lost 0 bases and J lost 8, with 11 bases in between. CDR1 is SGHDT, CDR2 YYEEEE, per germline. CDR3 coding DNA: TGTGCCAGCAGCTTGGGTGTCAGTTGGGGCTACACCTTC. Protein sequence: CASSLGVSWGYTF.

This chain connects TRBV9 to TRBJ1-2; TRBD1 agrees at 11 bases. The trim removed 0 bases at V and 4 bases at J, leaving 17 bases unmatched. Germline CDR1 is SGDLS and CDR2 is YYNGEE. The CDR3 consists of 20 residues. The CDR3 sequence is CASSVETLDRGLLHLYGYTF. The CDR3 DNA reads as TGTGCCAGCAGCGTAGAGACCCTGGACAGGGGGCTTCTGCACCTCTATGGCTACACCTTC.

This clone was recorded once. The chain has TRBV6-1 and TRBJ2-2, with TRBD1 identical over 8 bases. Germline V CDR1 and CDR2: MNHNS, SASEGT. V was pared by 4 bases and J by 5 bases, with 6 bases of the junction left unmatched. The CDR3 runs to 15 residues. CDR3 nucleotide sequence: TGTGCCAGCAGTGTCCAGGGGGCACGGACCGGGGAGCTGTTTTTT. Its protein is CASSVQGARTGELFF.

This sequence joins TRBV5-1 and TRBJ1-6, with D possibly matching TRBD1 (5 bases). CDR3 length: 15 residues. The germline gives CDR1 SGHRS, CDR2 YFSETQ. V lost 3 bases to trimming and J lost 9 bases, with 16 bases between them. CDR3 nucleotide sequence: TGCGCCAGCAGCTCAGTTCGGGGGAAGGGTTCACCCCTCCACTTT. Its protein is CASSSVRGKGSPLHF. Full variable domain (missing parts from reference TRBV5-1 and TRBJ1-6): KAGVTQTPRYLIKTRGQQVTLSCSPISGHRSVSWYQQTPGQGLQFLFEYFSETQRNKGNFPGRFSGRQFSNSRSEMNVSTLELGDSALYLCASSSVRGKGSPLHFGNGTRLTVT.